A selection of T cell receptor beta chains follows, all from one sample in a study of CD4+ T cells in melanoma. Only in-frame clones appear in the TCRdb table, and some are missing; sequencing was by immunoSEQ multiplex PCR. The sample yields about 20,000 clones, under 90% seen once. What was sequenced was cells from a culture (not recorded whether cultured in vitro). These receptors were obtained from a human donor with melanoma. CDR3s include the opening cysteine and the closing phenylalanine or tryptophan. Each record gives: clone size, D gene, CDR3 length, V gene, J gene, CDR3 DNA, CDR3 protein. D genes are given only for firm matches. Clone size is stated in some rows and not others, as once, few, many or a class when expanded.

size: NA
D: NA
length: 13
V: TRBV5-1
J: TRBJ1-2
DNA: TGCGCCAGCAGCCCGGCGCGGGACTATGGCTACACCTTC
CDR3: CASSPARDYGYTF

size: NA
D: NA
length: 16
V: TRBV6-5
J: TRBJ1-5
DNA: TGTGCCAGCAGTTACGGACGGGGAGTGGGTAATCAGCCCCAGCATTTT
CDR3: CASSYGRGVGNQPQHF

size: NA
D: NA
length: 14
V: TRBV5-1
J: TRBJ2-7
DNA: TGCGCCAGCAGCTTTAACCCCTCGAGTTACGAGCAGTACTTC
CDR3: CASSFNPSSYEQYF

size: NA
D: NA
length: 14
V: TRBV5-4
J: TRBJ2-7
DNA: TGTGCCAGCAGCCCCTCAGGGGGGCGTAGTGAGCAGTACTTC
CDR3: CASSPSGGRSEQYF

size: NA
D: NA
length: 14
V: TRBV6-5
J: TRBJ1-2
DNA: TGTGCCAGCAGTTCGGAGCTACAGGGAAACGGCTACACCTTC
CDR3: CASSSELQGNGYTF

size: NA
D: NA
length: 14
V: TRBV27
J: TRBJ2-1
DNA: TGTGCCAGCAGTTTTCAGCAGGATTACAATGAGCAGTTCTTC
CDR3: CASSFQQDYNEQFF

size: NA
D: NA
length: 15
V: TRBV7-3
J: TRBJ2-7
DNA: TGTGCCAGCAGCTTAAAGGGCAGGGCCCGGGGGGAGCAGTACTTC
CDR3: CASSLKGRARGEQYF

size: once
D: NA
length: 15
V: TRBV2
J: TRBJ1-5
DNA: TGTGCCAGCAGTTCACAGAGCCATAGCAATCAGCCCCAGCATTTT
CDR3: CASSSQSHSNQPQHF

size: NA
D: NA
length: 15
V: TRBV5-4
J: TRBJ1-2
DNA: TGTGCCAGCAGCGGGCGGAACGGAGGGACGCGGGGCTACACCTTC
CDR3: CASSGRNGGTRGYTF

size: NA
D: NA
length: 13
V: TRBV7-9
J: TRBJ2-7
DNA: TGTGCCAGCAGCTCTCCCGCCTCCTACGAGCAGTACTTC
CDR3: CASSSPASYEQYF

size: NA
D: TRBD1
length: 14
V: TRBV30
J: TRBJ1-5
DNA: TGTGCCTGGAGCCCGACAGGGATGAATCAGCCCCAGCATTTT
CDR3: CAWSPTGMNQPQHF

size: NA
D: NA
length: 18
V: TRBV19
J: TRBJ1-2
DNA: TGTGCCAGTAGTTCCACCCCGTTTGGCAGGGGCGCGATCTATGGCTACACCTTC
CDR3: CASSSTPFGRGAIYGYTF

size: NA
D: NA
length: 15
V: TRBV7-2
J: TRBJ1-2
DNA: TGTGCCAGCAGCTCTGCAGGGGCTGTGGGGGGTGGCTACACCTTC
CDR3: CASSSAGAVGGGYTF

size: once
D: TRBD2
length: 16
V: TRBV9
J: TRBJ2-5
DNA: TGTGCCAGCAGCGTCTCAGGCGCGGGGGGTGGAGAGACCCAGTACTTC
CDR3: CASSVSGAGGGETQYF

size: NA
D: NA
length: 14
V: TRBV12-5
J: TRBJ2-4
DNA: TGTGCTAGTGGTTTGGGGGCCGGCAAAAACATTCAGTACTTC
CDR3: CASGLGAGKNIQYF

size: NA
D: NA
length: 15
V: TRBV5-1
J: TRBJ1-2
DNA: TGCGCCAGCAGCTTGGTGGCGGGGTCAGCTTATGGCTACACCTTC
CDR3: CASSLVAGSAYGYTF

size: NA
D: NA
length: 13
V: TRBV5-1
J: TRBJ2-3
DNA: TGCGCCAGCAGTACAGGGATGATAGATACGCAGTATTTT
CDR3: CASSTGMIDTQYF

size: NA
D: NA
length: 15
V: TRBV5-1
J: TRBJ2-2
DNA: TGCGCCAGCTCCTCCGGGACGATGAACACCGGGGAGCTGTTTTTT
CDR3: CASSSGTMNTGELFF

size: NA
D: NA
length: 12
V: TRBV29-1
J: TRBJ2-7
DNA: TGCAGCGTTGACGCGGGAAACTACGAGCAGTACTTC
CDR3: CSVDAGNYEQYF

size: once
D: NA
length: 11
V: TRBV5-8
J: TRBJ2-7
DNA: TGTGCCAGCAGCTCCGGGACAGAGCAGTACTTC
CDR3: CASSSGTEQYF

size: once
D: NA
length: 14
V: TRBV6-5
J: TRBJ2-5
DNA: TGTGCCAGCAGTTATGGACGGAACCAAGAGACCCAGTACTTC
CDR3: CASSYGRNQETQYF

size: NA
D: TRBD1
length: 15
V: TRBV6-6
J: TRBJ1-5
DNA: TGTGCCAGCAGTTCCCACAGACAGGGGGCACAGCCCCAGCATTTT
CDR3: CASSSHRQGAQPQHF

size: NA
D: NA
length: 15
V: TRBV19
J: TRBJ2-3
DNA: TGTGCCAGTAGTCTACGCCGAGTCAGCACAGATACGCAGTATTTT
CDR3: CASSLRRVSTDTQYF

size: NA
D: NA
length: 17
V: TRBV18
J: TRBJ2-7
DNA: TGTGCCAGCTCACCGATATCCCCACAAGCCCTCTCCTACGAGCAGTACTTC
CDR3: CASSPISPQALSYEQYF

size: NA
D: NA
length: 17
V: TRBV4-1
J: TRBJ1-6
DNA: TGCGCCAGCAGCCAGGGACGGCAGAGCTCCTATAATTCACCCCTCCACTTT
CDR3: CASSQGRQSSYNSPLHF

size: once
D: NA
length: 13
V: TRBV5-1
J: TRBJ1-2
DNA: TGCGCCAGCAGCTTGACAGGGCTCTATGGCTACACCTTC
CDR3: CASSLTGLYGYTF

size: once
D: TRBD1
length: 21
V: TRBV15
J: TRBJ2-7
DNA: TGTGCCACCAGCAGAGAGTTGAAATGGGACAGGGCCCTTCGGCTGACCTACGAGCAGTACTTC
CDR3: CATSRELKWDRALRLTYEQYF

size: NA
D: NA
length: 15
V: TRBV6-1
J: TRBJ1-2
DNA: TGTGCCAGCAGTGCGGCCAGGGTGGGCCCCTATGGCTACACCTTC
CDR3: CASSAARVGPYGYTF

size: NA
D: TRBD2
length: 15
V: TRBV5-1
J: TRBJ2-1
DNA: TGCGCCAGCAGCTCGGGGACTAGCGGGGACGGTGAGCAGTTCTTC
CDR3: CASSSGTSGDGEQFF